The source of this TCR beta chain is a study of blood T cell repertoires in COVID-19. Background on the study: From T cells, B-cell-depleted T cells, or PBMCs came the material, which was cDNA or gDNA.

Germline values: CDR1 GTSNPN, CDR2 SVGIG (reference sequence). The CDR3 consists of 13 residues. The V and J ends lost 5 bases and 4 bases, in that order; junction bases with no gene match: 5. Clones were read by immunoSEQ multiplex PCR, and TCRdb kept only the in-frame ones, dropping some. Of fewer than 200,000 clones in the sample, about 80% were seen once. This receptor was identified in a woman of 80 years or more with acute or convalescent COVID-19. Material for sequencing was peripheral blood. The chain is built from TRBV30 and TRBJ1-3; 7 nucleotides align to TRBD1. As DNA, the CDR3 is TGTGCCTGGCTACAGGGGCGCGGAAACACCATATATTTT. Residues: CAWLQGRGNTIYF.